These T cell receptor beta chains were read from a single sample in a study of blood T cell repertoires in COVID-19. Data came from immunoSEQ multiplex PCR; TCRdb stores just in-frame clones and leaves some out. Of over 250,000 clones listed, about 90% are singletons. Material for sequencing was peripheral blood. Source of these receptors: a person aged 18 to 35 with COVID-19, enrolled during active disease. The CDR3 runs from the conserved cysteine through the conserved F or W. A D gene is named only where the DNA matches it firmly. Clone size is stated in some rows and not others, as once, few, many or a class when expanded.

D gene | J gene | V gene | clone size | CDR3 length | CDR3 DNA | CDR3 protein
NA | TRBJ2-7 | TRBV10-2 | NA | 13 | TGCGCCAGCAGTGACGGGAATTCCTACGAGCAGTACTTC | CASSDGNSYEQYF
TRBD1 | TRBJ2-1 | TRBV13 | NA | 17 | TGTGCCAGCAGCTTATCGTTTTTGGGACAGGAGGTCAATGAGCAGTTCTTC | CASSLSFLGQEVNEQFF
NA | TRBJ1-1 | TRBV6-5 | NA | 15 | TGTGCCAGCAGTTTCGCCCTACAGGGTTGGGCTGAAGCTTTCTTT | CASSFALQGWAEAFF
TRBD1 | TRBJ1-5 | TRBV5-1 | NA | 15 | TGCGCCAGCAGCATCTCGGGACAGGGAAATCAGCCCCAGCATTTT | CASSISGQGNQPQHF
NA | TRBJ2-2 | TRBV27 | NA | 14 | TGTGCCAGCCGAGACAGCTACTACACCGGGGAGCTGTTTTTT | CASRDSYYTGELFF
NA | TRBJ2-7 | TRBV6-5 | NA | 14 | TGTGCCAGCAGTCCTTATCGGACAGCCTGGGAGCAGTACTTC | CASSPYRTAWEQYF
NA | TRBJ1-5 | TRBV4-1 | NA | 17 | TGCGCCAGCAGCCAACAACTCGGGGGGGCTCCGGCCCAGCCCCAGCATTTT | CASSQQLGGAPAQPQHF
NA | TRBJ2-2 | TRBV19 | NA | 14 | TGTGCCAGTAGTATTGGCGGGGTAACCGGGGAGCTGTTTTTT | CASSIGGVTGELFF
TRBD1 | TRBJ2-1 | TRBV4-1 | NA | 15 | TGCGCCAGCAGCCAAGGAGAGGGGGCTGTCAATGAGCAGTTCTTC | CASSQGEGAVNEQFF
NA | TRBJ2-2 | TRBV24-1 | NA | 14 | TGTGCCACCAGTGATCGGGGGGCCAGCGGGGAGCTGTTTTTT | CATSDRGASGELFF
NA | TRBJ1-3 | TRBV6-2/TRBV6-3 | NA | 16 | TGTGCCAGCAGTCCAACCCAGGGAAGCTCTGGAAACACCATATATTTT | CASSPTQGSSGNTIYF
NA | TRBJ2-1 | TRBV30 | NA | 15 | TGTGCCTGGAGTAAATCGGGAGCCAGGCGGGGAGAGCAGTTCTTC | CAWSKSGARRGEQFF
NA | TRBJ2-7 | TRBV9 | NA | 15 | TGTGCCAGCAGCGTAGGTCAAGCAGGAACCTACGAGCAGTACTTC | CASSVGQAGTYEQYF
NA | TRBJ2-7 | TRBV3-1/TRBV3-2 | NA | 15 | TGTGCCAGCAGCCAAGGGGGTACAGGCACCTACGAGCAGTACTTC | CASSQGGTGTYEQYF
NA | TRBJ1-5 | TRBV2 | NA | 13 | TGTGCCAGCAGTGACTCAGGCAATCAGCCCCAGCATTTT | CASSDSGNQPQHF
TRBD1 | TRBJ2-1 | TRBV27 | NA | 15 | TGTGCCAGCAGTTTGTATGGGACAGGTAACAATGAGCAGTTCTTC | CASSLYGTGNNEQFF
TRBD1 | TRBJ2-5 | TRBV7-9 | NA | 17 | TGTGCCAGCAGCTTATTAGGACAGGGTTTTTTACCAGAGACCCAGTACTTC | CASSLLGQGFLPETQYF
NA | TRBJ2-6 | TRBV7-2 | NA | 15 | TGTGCCAGCAGCTTAGGACAGCCTGGGGCCAACGTCCTGACTTTC | CASSLGQPGANVLTF
NA | TRBJ2-2 | TRBV7-9 | NA | 14 | TGTGCCAGCAGCTTGGGCAGGGACACCGGGGAGCTGTTTTTT | CASSLGRDTGELFF
NA | TRBJ2-2 | TRBV5-5 | NA | 15 | TGTGCCAGCAGCTTGGAAGGGGGTGGCACCGGGGAGCTGTTTTTT | CASSLEGGGTGELFF
NA | TRBJ1-6 | TRBV5-6 | NA | 15 | TGTGCCAGCAGCTTGGGGGGCCCCCGAAATTCACCCCTCCACTTT | CASSLGGPRNSPLHF
NA | TRBJ2-2 | TRBV19 | once | 18 | TGTGCCAGTAGTATAATCCGGGGTAGCGGAACACTTTCCGGGGAGCTGTTTTTT | CASSIIRGSGTLSGELFF
TRBD1 | TRBJ1-1 | TRBV4-2 | NA | 18 | TGTGCCAGCAGCCAACCCGCGGACAGGGGAAGGGTGAACACTGAAGCTTTCTTT | CASSQPADRGRVNTEAFF